A selection of T cell receptor beta chains follows, all from one sample in a study of OX40 agonist ivuxolimab in advanced cancers. The method was immunoSEQ multiplex PCR; TCRdb's version includes in-frame clones alone and lacks a portion of them. Among over 65,000 clones, roughly 84% were seen once, and the ten largest hold around 0.78%. Sequencing was performed on CD4+ or CD8+ T cells sorted from blood, taken in a trial of the OX40 agonist ivuxolimab. The receptors derive from an adult with an advanced solid tumor such as melanoma, head and neck, liver or kidney cancer. Both conserved end residues are part of each CDR3. The D gene is left open where the match is weak. Clone sizes are given selectively: once, few, many, or a class where the clone is expanded.

V	D	size	J	DNA	CDR3
TRBV19	.	few	TRBJ2-7	TGTGCCAGTAGTGCCGATACTAGCAGGTACGAGCAGTACTTC	CASSADTSRYEQYF
TRBV6-5	.	.	TRBJ2-2	TGTGCCAGCAGTTACAGCCAGGGGAGGGGGGAGCTGTTTTTT	CASSYSQGRGELFF
TRBV12-5	.	.	TRBJ1-3	TGTGCCTCCTCGGAGGGTTCCGACTCTGGAAACACCATATATTTT	CASSEGSDSGNTIYF
TRBV7-2	.	few	TRBJ1-1	TGTGCCAGCAGCTTAGGCCGGGCTTTCTTT	CASSLGRAFF
TRBV11-2	.	.	TRBJ1-3	TGTGCCAGCAGCTTGGGGGTCGGAAACACCATATATTTT	CASSLGVGNTIYF
TRBV7-9	.	.	TRBJ2-2	TGTGCCAGCAGCCAGGACAGTCTCAACACCGGGGAGCTGTTTTTT	CASSQDSLNTGELFF
TRBV10-2	TRBD2	.	TRBJ2-7	TGCGCCAGCAGTGGCTGGGGACTAGCGGATTCCTACGAGCAGTACTTC	CASSGWGLADSYEQYF
TRBV6-6	TRBD1	.	TRBJ2-7	TGTGCCAGCAGTCCCCCAGGACAGGGGGCGAGGTACTTC	CASSPPGQGARYF
TRBV5-3	.	.	TRBJ2-7	TGTGCCAGAAGCGCGGCTAGCGCCCACTCCTACGAGCAGTACTTC	CARSAASAHSYEQYF
TRBV28	.	once	TRBJ1-2	TGTGCCAGCAGCGCGTTTAAAGGGCCCCAGGATGGCTACACCTTC	CASSAFKGPQDGYTF
TRBV15	.	.	TRBJ2-2	TGTGCCACCAGCAGAGATCTCGAGGAAAGAACCGGGGAGCTGTTTTTT	CATSRDLEERTGELFF
TRBV10-3	.	.	TRBJ2-5	TGTGCCATCAGTGCCGGGACTTCGTACCAAGAGACCCAGTACTTC	CAISAGTSYQETQYF
TRBV5-1	TRBD1	once	TRBJ1-1	TGCGCCAGCAGCTTGGGGGCAGGGGGGAACACTGAAGCTTTCTTT	CASSLGAGGNTEAFF
TRBV10-3	TRBD1	.	TRBJ2-7	TGTGCCATCAGGGCCCATAAGGGGGCTAGCTCCTACGAGCAGTACTTC	CAIRAHKGASSYEQYF
TRBV19	TRBD1	few	TRBJ1-1	TGTGCCAGTAGTATGGACAGGGAGAACACTGAAGCTTTCTTT	CASSMDRENTEAFF
TRBV7-9	.	.	TRBJ1-6	TGTGCCAGCAGCAAGGAAGGGGTTATGGGTAATTCACCCCTCCACTTT	CASSKEGVMGNSPLHF
TRBV19	.	.	TRBJ1-1	TGTGCCAGTTTAGGACAGTGGAACACTGAAGCTTTCTTT	CASLGQWNTEAFF
TRBV7-9	TRBD1	.	TRBJ1-5	TGTGCCAGCAGCGGGGACAGGGACGGCAATCAGCCCCAGCATTTT	CASSGDRDGNQPQHF
TRBV5-4	.	.	TRBJ2-3	TGTGCCAGCAGCGTCCCGAGGGGAAGTGGGGCAGATACGCAGTATTTT	CASSVPRGSGADTQYF
TRBV7-9	.	.	TRBJ2-2	TGTGCCAGCATCTCGGGCCGGAACACCGGGGAGCTGTTTTTT	CASISGRNTGELFF
TRBV11-3	TRBD1	.	TRBJ2-2	TGTGCCAGCAGCTTATCCTTCGGGACAGGGACCGGGGAGCTGTTTTTT	CASSLSFGTGTGELFF
TRBV7-2	TRBD2	once	TRBJ2-1	TGTGCCAGCAGCCCCTTGACTAGCGGGGGCTACAATGAGCAGTTCTTC	CASSPLTSGGYNEQFF
TRBV6-5	.	.	TRBJ2-7	TGTGCCAGCAGTTACTCGAGACCGGACAGATCCTACGAGCAGTACTTC	CASSYSRPDRSYEQYF